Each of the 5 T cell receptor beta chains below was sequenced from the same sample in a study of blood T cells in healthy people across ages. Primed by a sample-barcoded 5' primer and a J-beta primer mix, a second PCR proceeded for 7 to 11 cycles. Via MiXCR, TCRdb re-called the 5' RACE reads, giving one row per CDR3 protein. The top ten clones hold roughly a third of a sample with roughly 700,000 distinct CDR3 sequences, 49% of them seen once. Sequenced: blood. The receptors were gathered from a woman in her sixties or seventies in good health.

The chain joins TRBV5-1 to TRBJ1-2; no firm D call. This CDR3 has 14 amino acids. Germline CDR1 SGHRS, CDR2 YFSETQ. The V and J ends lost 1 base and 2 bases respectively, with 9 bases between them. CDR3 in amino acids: CASSLMDANYGYTF. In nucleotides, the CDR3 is TGCGCCAGCAGCTTGATGGACGCAAACTATGGCTACACCTTC.

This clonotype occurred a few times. The CDR3 loop reads CASSLSGGATNEKLFF. The CDR3, as DNA: TGTGCCAGCAGTTTATCGGGCGGGGCAACTAATGAAAAACTGTTTTTT. This chain connects TRBV27 to TRBJ1-4; D is ambiguous. Germline V gene sequence: CDR1 MNHEY, CDR2 SMNVEV (reference sequence). This CDR3 spans 16 amino acids. The V gene lost 0 bases and the J gene lost 0 bases, with 8 bases spanning the gap.

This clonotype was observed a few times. The CDR3 reads CSARDAGRDNEQFF. For the CDR3, the DNA is TGCAGTGCTAGAGATGCGGGCCGGGACAATGAGCAGTTCTTC. This chain links TRBV20-1 with TRBJ2-1; D may be TRBD2 (5 bases). Per germline, CDR1 DFQATT and CDR2 SNEGSKA (reference sequence). The CDR3 is 14 residues long. With 0 bases removed from V and 5 bases from J, the gap between germline ends came to 11 bases.

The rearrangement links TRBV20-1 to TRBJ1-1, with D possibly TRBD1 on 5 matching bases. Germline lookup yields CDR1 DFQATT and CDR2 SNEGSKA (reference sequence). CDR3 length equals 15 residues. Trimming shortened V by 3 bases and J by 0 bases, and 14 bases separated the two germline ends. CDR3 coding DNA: TGCAGTGCTAGGGCCGGGGCCGAAATGAACACTGAAGCTTTCTTT. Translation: CSARAGAEMNTEAFF.

CDR3 bases: TGTGCCAGCGGTCGCGGGGCTAGTACTAGCACAGATACGCAGTATTTT. As protein: CASGRGASTSTDTQYF. The gene calls are TRBV19 and TRBJ2-3, with a weak D call TRBD2 (6 bases). Deletions cut 9 bases from V and 0 bases from J, with 19 bases between. This CDR3 contains 16 residues. The germline V gene encodes CDR1 LNHDA and CDR2 SQIVND (reference sequence).